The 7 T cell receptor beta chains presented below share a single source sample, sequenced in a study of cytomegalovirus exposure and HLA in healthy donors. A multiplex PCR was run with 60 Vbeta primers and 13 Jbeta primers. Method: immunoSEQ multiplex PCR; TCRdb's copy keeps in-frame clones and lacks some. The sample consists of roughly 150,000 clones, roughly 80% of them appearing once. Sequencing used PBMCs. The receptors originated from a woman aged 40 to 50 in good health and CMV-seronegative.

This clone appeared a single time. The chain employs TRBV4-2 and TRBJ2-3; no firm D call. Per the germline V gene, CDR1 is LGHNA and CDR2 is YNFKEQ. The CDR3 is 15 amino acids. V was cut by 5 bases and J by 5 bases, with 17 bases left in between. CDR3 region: CASSSTPQAKDTQYF. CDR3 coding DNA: TGTGCCAGCAGCTCGACTCCCCAAGCAAAAGATACGCAGTATTTT.

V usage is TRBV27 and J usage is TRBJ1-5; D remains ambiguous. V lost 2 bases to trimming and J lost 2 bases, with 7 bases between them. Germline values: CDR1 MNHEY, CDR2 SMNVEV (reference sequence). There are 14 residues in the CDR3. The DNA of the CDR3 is TGTGCCAGCAGTTTAAACGGGGGCAATCAGCCCCAGCATTTT. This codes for CASSLNGGNQPQHF.

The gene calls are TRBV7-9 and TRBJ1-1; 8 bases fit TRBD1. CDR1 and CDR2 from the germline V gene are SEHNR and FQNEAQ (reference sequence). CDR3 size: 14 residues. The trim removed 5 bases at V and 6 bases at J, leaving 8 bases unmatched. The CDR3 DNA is TGTGCCAGCAGCCGGACTGACAGGGGTCCTGAAGCTTTCTTT. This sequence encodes CASSRTDRGPEAFF.

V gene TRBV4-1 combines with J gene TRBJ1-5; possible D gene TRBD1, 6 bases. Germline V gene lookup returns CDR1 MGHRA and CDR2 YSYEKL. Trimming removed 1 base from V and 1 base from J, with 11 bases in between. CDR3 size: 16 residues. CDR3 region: CASSQGWGGSNQPQHF. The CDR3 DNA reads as TGCGCCAGCAGCCAAGGTTGGGGGGGCAGCAATCAGCCCCAGCATTTT.

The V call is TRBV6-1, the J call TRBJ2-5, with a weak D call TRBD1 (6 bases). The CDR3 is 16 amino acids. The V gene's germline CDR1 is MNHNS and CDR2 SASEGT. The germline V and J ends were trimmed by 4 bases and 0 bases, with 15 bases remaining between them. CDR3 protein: CASSVRVGQYQETQYF. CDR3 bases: TGTGCCAGCAGTGTAAGAGTAGGACAGTACCAAGAGACCCAGTACTTC.

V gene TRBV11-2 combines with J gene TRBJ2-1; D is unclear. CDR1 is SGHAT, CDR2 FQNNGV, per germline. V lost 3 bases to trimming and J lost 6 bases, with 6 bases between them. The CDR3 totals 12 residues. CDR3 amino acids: CASSFQRNEQFF. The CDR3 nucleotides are TGTGCCAGCAGCTTCCAGCGCAATGAGCAGTTCTTC.

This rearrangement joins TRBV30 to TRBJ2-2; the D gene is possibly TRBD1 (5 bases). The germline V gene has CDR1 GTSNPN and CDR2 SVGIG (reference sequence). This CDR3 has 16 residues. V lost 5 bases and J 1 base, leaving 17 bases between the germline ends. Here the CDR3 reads CAWRPRALWNTGELFF. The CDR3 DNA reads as TGTGCCTGGCGTCCCAGGGCCCTATGGAACACCGGGGAGCTGTTTTTT.